The clone carrying this T cell receptor (beta chain) has just a few counts. Its matching antigen is unknown. One entry per CDR3 protein results from TCRdb running MiXCR on the 5' RACE reads. The data show about 310,000 distinct CDR3 sequences, with around 21% seen just once and 3.5% to 4.5% held by the top ten. This sample is part of a study of CD8 T cells in ankylosing spondylitis. Study-level results: Matched ankylosing spondylitis synovial fluid reportedly showed significant enrichment of disease-linked clones. Prior literature has documented some motif variants in synovial fluid and blood from reactive arthritis.

The sequencing input was blood, either unsorted or a sorted T cell fraction (not recorded which). The TCR sequence derives from a female donor with ankylosing spondylitis or in good health (not recorded which).

CDR3 sequence: CSAREPRGRVRETQYF. CDR3 coding DNA: TGCAGTGCTAGAGAACCCAGGGGCAGGGTACGAGAGACCCAGTACTTC. This rearrangement joins TRBV20-1 to TRBJ2-5; TRBD1 is a possible D gene (6 bases). Germline assignment: CDR1 DFQATT and CDR2 SNEGSKA (reference sequence). The ends were cut back, 0 bases at V and 4 bases at J, with 18 bases in the middle. The CDR3 totals 16 residues.